Following are 16 T cell receptor beta chains from one sample sequenced in a study of cytomegalovirus exposure and HLA in healthy donors. Both 60 Vbeta primers and 13 Jbeta primers went into the PCR. Measured with immunoSEQ multiplex PCR; TCRdb has only the in-frame clones, and not every one. The data contain around 97,000 clones, 70% to 75% of them singletons. The sequencing sample was made of PBMCs. The receptors were sampled from a man between 40 and 49 years old in good health and CMV-seronegative.

This clone came up a few times. This chain links TRBV7-9 with TRBJ1-3; TRBD1 matches at 10 bases. Per the germline V gene, CDR1 is SEHNR and CDR2 is FQNEAQ (reference sequence). This CDR3 spans 16 amino acids. V lost 4 bases to trimming and J lost 4 bases; unmatched junction nucleotides: 7. The CDR3 protein is CASSSTGQGNGNTIYF. CDR3 bases: TGTGCCAGCAGCTCCACGGGACAGGGGAACGGAAACACCATATATTTT.

This clone appeared a single time. This chain joins TRBV7-8 and TRBJ2-1, with D tentatively TRBD2 (6 bases). V was cut by 0 bases and J by 3 bases, with 6 bases left in between. The CDR3 consists of 14 residues. Germline values: CDR1 SGHVS, CDR2 FQNEAQ. The CDR3 sequence is CASSLARDYNEQFF. CDR3 in DNA: TGTGCCAGCAGCTTAGCGCGGGACTACAATGAGCAGTTCTTC.

The V and J genes are TRBV11-1 and TRBJ2-6; the D gene is possibly TRBD2 (6 bases). This CDR3 spans 15 amino acids. Germline V gene lookup returns CDR1 SGHAT and CDR2 FQDESV (reference sequence). V was shortened by 0 bases and J by 6 bases, with 9 bases between the two germline ends. The CDR3 DNA sequence: TGTGCCAGCAGCTTAGCCGGGACTTTGGCCAACGTCCTGACTTTC. Translated: CASSLAGTLANVLTF. Supplemented by reference TRBV11-1 and TRBJ2-6, the full variable domain reads EAEVAQSPRYKITEKSQAVAFWCDPISGHATLYWYRQILGQGPELLVQFQDESVVDDSQLPKDRFSAERLKGVDSTLKIQPAELGDSAMYLCASSLAGTLANVLTFGAGSRLTVL.

There are a few counts of this clone. The chain links TRBV6-5 to TRBJ2-7; 7 bases line up with TRBD2. This CDR3 comprises 14 residues. Germline V gene lookup returns CDR1 MNHEY and CDR2 SVGAGI. Losses at the gene ends were 6 bases for V and 0 bases for J; bases not matched to a gene: 5. The chain's CDR3 is CASSIGTNSYEQYF. The CDR3, as DNA: TGTGCCAGCAGCATAGGGACTAACTCCTACGAGCAGTACTTC.

J is TRBJ2-3 and V is TRBV5-1; possibly TRBD2 for D (5 bases). The V and J ends lost 2 bases and 1 base respectively, with 11 bases between them. Germline CDR1 and CDR2: SGHRS and YFSETQ. The CDR3 runs 15 residues. The CDR3 coding sequence is TGCGCCAGCAGCTTAGTCGCCGGGGGCACAGATACGCAGTATTTT. It translates to CASSLVAGGTDTQYF.

This rearrangement joins TRBV5-1 to TRBJ2-4; 7 nucleotides agree with TRBD1. The length of the CDR3 is 14 residues. In germline, CDR1 is SGHRS, CDR2 YFSETQ. The ends lost 2 bases at V and 9 bases at J; junction bases unmatched: 8. The CDR3, as DNA: TGCGCCAGCAGCTTAGGGACAGCCGTTAGCATTCAGTACTTC. Its protein is CASSLGTAVSIQYF.

This clone occurred once. The chain links TRBV4-3 to TRBJ2-7; 7 bases match TRBD2. The CDR3 length is 17 residues. The V and J ends lost 0 bases and 6 bases, in that order; junction bases with no gene match: 14. Germline loops: CDR1 LGHNA, CDR2 YSLEER. The CDR3 reads CASSQDPLWREGPEQYF. In nucleotides, the CDR3 is TGCGCCAGCAGCCAAGATCCCCTGTGGAGGGAGGGCCCCGAGCAGTACTTC.

This clone was seen more than once but under ten times. The chain combines TRBV5-4 with TRBJ2-5; D call uncertain. This CDR3 is built from 14 residues. V shed 4 bases and J shed 1 base, with 11 bases lying between them. Germline values: CDR1 SGHNT, CDR2 YYREEE (reference sequence). The CDR3 region has the DNA TGTGCCAGCAGCCGAGCGTCGGGCCAAGAGACCCAGTACTTC. This translates into CASSRASGQETQYF.

This clone was picked up a small number of times. The same CDR3 is also encoded by other DNA sequences in this sample. The V call is TRBV6-1, the J call TRBJ1-5, with TRBD1 matching 7 bases. Losses at the gene ends were 8 bases for V and 11 bases for J; bases not matched to a gene: 3. The CDR3 sequence is 10 residues long. Germline V lookup: CDR1 MNHNS, CDR2 SASEGT. The CDR3 coding sequence is TGTGCCAGCGGCGACAGGGCCCAGCATTTT. This sequence encodes CASGDRAQHF.

The chain has TRBV2 and TRBJ2-7; 7 bases match TRBD1. The CDR3 is made up of 13 amino acids. Looked up from germline, CDR1 is SNHLY and CDR2 is FYNNEI. V lost 7 bases and J lost 1; bases outside the gene matches: 4. The CDR3 sequence: CASIGTESYEQYF. CDR3 in DNA: TGTGCCAGCATCGGGACAGAATCCTACGAGCAGTACTTC.

The chain employs TRBV6-5 and TRBJ1-5; 9 nucleotides align to TRBD1. The CDR3 is made up of 15 amino acids. V was clipped by 2 bases and J by 8 bases; unmatched bases: 7. Germline assignment: CDR1 MNHEY and CDR2 SVGAGI. In nucleotides, the CDR3 is TGTGCCAGCAGTTACCCGACAGGGGGAAGTGAGCCCCAGCATTTT. Translated, it gives CASSYPTGGSEPQHF.

In its sample, this clone was seen a few times. The V gene is TRBV19, the J gene TRBJ1-1; 7 bases are a match to TRBD1. Trimming cost V 2 bases and J 11 bases; bases outside gene matches: 5. This CDR3 region has 12 residues. CDR1 is LNHDA and CDR2 is SQIVND in the germline V gene (reference sequence). Here the CDR3 DNA reads TGTGCCAGTAGTATAAACGACAGGGAGGCTTTCTTT. Translating gives CASSINDREAFF.

The chain is built from TRBV15 and TRBJ2-2; perhaps TRBD2 as D (5 bases). The CDR3 contains 17 residues. V lost 0 bases and J 1 base, leaving 12 bases between the germline ends. Looked up from germline, CDR1 is LNHNV and CDR2 is YYDKDF (reference sequence). The CDR3 DNA is TGTGCCACCAGCAGAGATCATGGGGAGCGGAACACCGGGGAGCTGTTTTTT. This translates into CATSRDHGERNTGELFF.

There are a few counts of this clone. The rearrangement uses TRBV6-5 and TRBJ2-5; D remains ambiguous. CDR3 length equals 14 residues. Trimming removed 0 bases from V and 3 bases from J, with 8 bases in between. CDR1 and CDR2 from the germline V gene are MNHEY and SVGAGI. The CDR3 region has the DNA TGTGCCAGCAGTTACTCGATCCGCGAAGAGACCCAGTACTTC. It specifies CASSYSIREETQYF.

The chain is built from TRBV11-2 and TRBJ1-4; D remains ambiguous. The CDR3 totals 11 residues. V gave up 7 bases and J gave up 7 bases, with 7 bases separating them. The germline gives CDR1 SGHAT, CDR2 FQNNGV. CDR3 loop: CASTEGEKLFF. The CDR3 nucleotides read TGTGCCAGCACCGAGGGTGAAAAACTGTTTTTT.

V and J are TRBV5-6 and TRBJ2-7; TRBD2 agrees at 10 bases. The length of the CDR3 is 15 residues. Per germline, CDR1 SGHDT and CDR2 YYEEEE. The V and J ends lost 4 bases and 3 bases, in that order; junction bases with no gene match: 7. The CDR3 nucleotides read TGTGCCAGCAGCCCCGTAGCGGGGGGTGACTACGAGCAGTACTTC. It encodes CASSPVAGGDYEQYF. Complete variable domain (other parts from reference TRBV5-6 and TRBJ2-7): DAGVTQSPTHLIKTRGQQVTLRCSPKSGHDTVSWYQQALGQGPQFIFQYYEEEERQRGNFPDRFSGHQFPNYSSELNVNALLLGDSALYLCASSPVAGGDYEQYFGPGTRLTVT.